Below, one T cell receptor beta chain is given with its context. What it recognizes is unknown. The data stem from a study of cytomegalovirus exposure and HLA in healthy donors. Study-level findings and limits: Most of the TCR beta V segments (in an earlier analysis) were productive either about 87% or about 30% of the time. Sequencing likely generated an artifact that appeared as a cluster of highly shared sequence variants. CMV serostatus was the sole immune exposure information available. In a later analysis, a missense DCLRE1C variant was linked to TCR beta V- and J-gene trimming.

Unmatched junction bases numbered 13, after V lost 2 bases and J lost 9 bases. Germline V gene sequence: CDR1 MNHEY, CDR2 SMNVEV (reference sequence). The CDR3 contains 16 residues. PCR used 60 Vbeta primers and 13 Jbeta primers. The data were produced by immunoSEQ multiplex PCR, yet TCRdb's version contains in-frame clones alone and is incomplete. The data show 150,000 to 200,000 clones, with 72% seen just once and 2% to 3% held by the top ten. Sequences were obtained from PBMCs. This TCR came from a human donor in good health. This sequence joins TRBV27 and TRBJ2-4, with 7 bases fitting TRBD1. The DNA for the CDR3 is TGTGCCAGCAGTTTAGGACCGGGACGCAGGGGGAGCATTCAGTACTTC. Translation: CASSLGPGRRGSIQYF.